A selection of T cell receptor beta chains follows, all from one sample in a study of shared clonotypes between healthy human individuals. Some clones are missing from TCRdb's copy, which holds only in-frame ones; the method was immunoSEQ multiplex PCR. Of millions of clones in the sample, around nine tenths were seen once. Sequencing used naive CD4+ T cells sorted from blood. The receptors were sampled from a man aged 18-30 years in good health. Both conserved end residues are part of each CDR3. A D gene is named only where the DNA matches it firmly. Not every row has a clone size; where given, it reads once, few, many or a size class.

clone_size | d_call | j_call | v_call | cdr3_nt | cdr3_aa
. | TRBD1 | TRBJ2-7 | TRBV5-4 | TGTGCCAGCAGCTTGGCGGGACAGGGGGTCAGGTACGAGCAGTACTTC | CASSLAGQGVRYEQYF
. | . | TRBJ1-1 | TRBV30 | TGTGCCTGGAGCCCCCCCGGACAAGGGGGTTACATGAACACTGAAGCTTTCTTT | CAWSPPGQGGYMNTEAFF
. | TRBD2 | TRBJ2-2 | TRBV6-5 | TGTGCCAGCAGTTACGGACTAGTACCCGGGGAGCTGTTTTTT | CASSYGLVPGELFF
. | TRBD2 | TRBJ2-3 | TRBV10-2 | TGCGCCAGCTTGGGTGGGAGGGCCGTAACAGATACGCAGTATTTT | CASLGGRAVTDTQYF
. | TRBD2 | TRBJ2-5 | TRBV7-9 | TGTGCCAGCAGCTCAACTAGCGGGCTAAAGGAGGGGCGGGAGACCCAGTACTTC | CASSSTSGLKEGRETQYF
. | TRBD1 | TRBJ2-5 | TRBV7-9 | TGTGCCAGCAGCTACCCAGTAGACAGGGGCCAAGAGACCCAGTACTTC | CASSYPVDRGQETQYF
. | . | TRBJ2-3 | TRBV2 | TGTGCCAGCAGTGAAGCTACAGATACGCAGTATTTT | CASSEATDTQYF
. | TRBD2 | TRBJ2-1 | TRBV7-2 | TGTGCCAGCAGCGTGATTGGAGCGGGAGTAGGTGAGCAGTTCTTC | CASSVIGAGVGEQFF
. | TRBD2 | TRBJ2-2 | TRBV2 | TGTGCCAGCATGGGGGCGGGAGGTCGGAACACCGGGGAGCTGTTTTTT | CASMGAGGRNTGELFF
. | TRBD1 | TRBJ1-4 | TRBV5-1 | TGCGCCAGCAGCTTGGCCGGGGCAGGGGGCGGTGAAAAACTGTTTTTT | CASSLAGAGGGEKLFF
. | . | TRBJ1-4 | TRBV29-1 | TGCAGCGCCACAGGGAAGGCAAACAGCCGTCGTCCTGAAAAACTGTTTTTT | CSATGKANSRRPEKLFF
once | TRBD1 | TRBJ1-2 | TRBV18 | TGTGCCAGCTCACCACCCGTTGGACAGGGCTACTATGGCTACACCTTC | CASSPPVGQGYYGYTF
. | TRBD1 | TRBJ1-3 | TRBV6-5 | TGTGCCAGCAGTTACCGTGGGGGGGACAGGGAAGACACCATATATTTT | CASSYRGGDREDTIYF
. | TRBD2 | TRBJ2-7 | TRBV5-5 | TGTGCCAGCAGCCCGACTAGCGGGAGGACCAACGAGCAGTACTTC | CASSPTSGRTNEQYF
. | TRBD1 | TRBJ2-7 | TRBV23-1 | TGCGCCAGCAGTCAATGTAACAGGGGGGACTACGAGCAGTACTTC | CASSQCNRGDYEQYF
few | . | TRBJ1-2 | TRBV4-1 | TGCGCCAGCAGCCAAGAGCCATATGGCTACACCTTC | CASSQEPYGYTF
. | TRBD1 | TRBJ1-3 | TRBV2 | TGTGCCAGCAGGGACCTACAGGGGGCTTATGGAAACACCATATATTTT | CASRDLQGAYGNTIYF
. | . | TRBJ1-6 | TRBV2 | TGTGCCAGCGGGCCAGGGTTCGCCTATAATTCACCCCTCCACTTT | CASGPGFAYNSPLHF
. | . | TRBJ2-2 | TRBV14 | TGTGCCAGCAGCCAAGCCAAGCTGGGGGCCACCGGGGAGCTGTTTTTT | CASSQAKLGATGELFF
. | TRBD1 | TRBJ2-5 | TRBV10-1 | TGCGCCAGCAGAGACAGGGGGAAGTGGGAGACCCAGTACTTC | CASRDRGKWETQYF
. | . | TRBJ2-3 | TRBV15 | TGTGCCACCAAAAGAGGGGGGGGCGGCACAGATACGCAGTATTTT | CATKRGGGGTDTQYF
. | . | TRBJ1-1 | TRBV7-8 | TGTGCCAGCAGCCTTGTGGGGATCACTGAAGCTTTCTTT | CASSLVGITEAFF
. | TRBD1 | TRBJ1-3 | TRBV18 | TGTGCCAGCTCACCACCTGCAGGGGGTAATGGAAACACCATATATTTT | CASSPPAGGNGNTIYF
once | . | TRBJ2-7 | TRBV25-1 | TGTGCCAGCGTGGGCAGGGGGGGGATCTACGAGCAGTACTTC | CASVGRGGIYEQYF
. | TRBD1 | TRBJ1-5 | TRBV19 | TGTGCCAGTGGAGGGGACAGGGGGCTAAGCAATCAGCCCCAGCATTTT | CASGGDRGLSNQPQHF
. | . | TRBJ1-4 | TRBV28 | TGTGCCAGCAGTTTATTCGGGGATGGAACTAATGAAAAACTGTTTTTT | CASSLFGDGTNEKLFF
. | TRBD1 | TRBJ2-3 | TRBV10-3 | TGTGCCATCAGTGCACAGGGACAGGGGAAAGATACGCAGTATTTT | CAISAQGQGKDTQYF
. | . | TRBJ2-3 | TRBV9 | TGTGCCAGCAGCGTAAGGCCCGGGGGCAAGGATACGCAGTATTTT | CASSVRPGGKDTQYF
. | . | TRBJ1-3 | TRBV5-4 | TGTGCCAGCAGCTTGGACCTGGGTTCTGGAAACACCATATATTTT | CASSLDLGSGNTIYF
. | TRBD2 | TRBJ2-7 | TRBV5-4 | TGTGCCAGCAGCTCCGGCCTAGCGGGAAACTACGAGCAGTACTTC | CASSSGLAGNYEQYF
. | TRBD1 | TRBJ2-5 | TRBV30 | TGTGCCTCCTCAGGAAGGGGGCGAGAGACCCAGTACTTC | CASSGRGRETQYF
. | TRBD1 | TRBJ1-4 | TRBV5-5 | TGTGCCAGCACACAGACAGGGGTTAATGAAAAACTGTTTTTT | CASTQTGVNEKLFF
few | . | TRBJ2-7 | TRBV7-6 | TGTGCCAGCAGCTTAGAGTGGCTCTACGAGCAGTACTTC | CASSLEWLYEQYF
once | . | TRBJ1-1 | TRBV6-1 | TGTGCCAGCAGTGGGGGACAAGTGATGAACACTGAAGCTTTCTTT | CASSGGQVMNTEAFF
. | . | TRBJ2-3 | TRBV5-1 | TGCGCAAGCAGTTCCCGGAGGGGGAACACAGATACGCAGTATTTT | CASSSRRGNTDTQYF
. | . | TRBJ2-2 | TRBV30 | TGTGCCTGGAGAGCGCGGGCCACAACCGGGGAGCTGTTTTTT | CAWRARATTGELFF
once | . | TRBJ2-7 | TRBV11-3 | TGTGCCAGCAGCATAGGGGACGGCCCCTACGAGCAGTACTTC | CASSIGDGPYEQYF
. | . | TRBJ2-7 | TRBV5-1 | TGCGCCAGCAGCATTCGGAGGGGTGGGGAGCAGTACTTC | CASSIRRGGEQYF
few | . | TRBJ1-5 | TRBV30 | TGTGCCTGGAGGTCTACGGGGGACAATCAGCCCCAGCATTTT | CAWRSTGDNQPQHF
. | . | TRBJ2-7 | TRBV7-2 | TGTGCCAGCAGCTTAGAGGGGCGGCAGTGGCAGTACTTC | CASSLEGRQWQYF
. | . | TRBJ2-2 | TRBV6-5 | TGTGCCAGCAGTTACCTTAGCGGGAACACCGGGGAGCTGTTTTTT | CASSYLSGNTGELFF
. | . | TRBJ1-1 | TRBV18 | TGTGCCAGCTCACCAATTTCGAACACTGAAGCTTTCTTT | CASSPISNTEAFF
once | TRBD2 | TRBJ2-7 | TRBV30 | TGTGCCTGGAGTGTACGCGGGAGGCTCACCTACGAGCAGTACTTC | CAWSVRGRLTYEQYF
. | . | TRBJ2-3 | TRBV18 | TGTGCCAGCTCACCACGACAGTATGCGGGCACAGATACGCAGTATTTT | CASSPRQYAGTDTQYF
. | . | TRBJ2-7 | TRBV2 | TGTGCCAGCAGTGACCAGGGGGGCGAGCAGTACTTC | CASSDQGGEQYF
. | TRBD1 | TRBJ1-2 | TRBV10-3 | TGTGCCATCAGCCTCGGGACAGGGGTATCCTATGGCTACACCTTC | CAISLGTGVSYGYTF
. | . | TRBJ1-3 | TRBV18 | TGTGCCAGCTCACCCGACTCCTCTGGAAACACCATATATTTT | CASSPDSSGNTIYF
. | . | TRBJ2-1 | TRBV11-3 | TGTGCCAGCAGCTTAGAGGGGGGCCCCTACAATGAGCAGTTCTTC | CASSLEGGPYNEQFF
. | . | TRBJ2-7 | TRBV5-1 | TGCGCCAGCAGCGTCGGGACATCCAGCTACGAGCAGTACTTC | CASSVGTSSYEQYF
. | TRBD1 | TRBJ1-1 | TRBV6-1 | TGTGCCATCCCGGGAAGGGACAGGGTGAACACTGAAGCTTTCTTT | CAIPGRDRVNTEAFF
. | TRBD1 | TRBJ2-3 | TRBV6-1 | TGTGCCAGTCGGACAGGGGGAATAGATACGCAGTATTTT | CASRTGGIDTQYF
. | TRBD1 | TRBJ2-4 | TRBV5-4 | TGTGCCAGCGGCGACAGGGCTAAAAACATTCAGTACTTC | CASGDRAKNIQYF